The rows below give T cell receptor beta chains drawn from one sample of a study of Graves' ophthalmopathy and Graves' hyperthyroidism. Using its own MiXCR run on the multiplex PCR reads, TCRdb lists one record per CDR3 protein. The repertoire holds a few hundred thousand distinct CDR3 sequences, with roughly 15% as singletons. The material sequenced was peripheral blood. Source of these receptors: an adult man with Graves' ophthalmopathy. CDR3s include the opening cysteine and the closing phenylalanine or tryptophan. The D gene is left open where the match is weak. Clone size appears in some rows only: once, few, many, or a class for an expanded clone.

J gene: TRBJ1-2
V gene: TRBV6-2/TRBV6-3
clone size: many
D gene: -
CDR3 length: 11
CDR3 DNA: TGTGCCAGCAGTCGCGCGCATGGCTACACCTTC
CDR3 protein: CASSRAHGYTF

J gene: TRBJ2-7
V gene: TRBV7-9
clone size: many
D gene: -
CDR3 length: 13
CDR3 DNA: TGTGCCACCACTCTAGCTTCTGGCTACGAGCAGTACTTC
CDR3 protein: CATTLASGYEQYF

J gene: TRBJ1-2
V gene: TRBV5-1
clone size: -
D gene: -
CDR3 length: 14
CDR3 DNA: TGCGCCAGCAGCTCAAGAGGGGGACGGTATGGCTACAGCTTC
CDR3 protein: CASSSRGGRYGYSF

J gene: TRBJ2-2
V gene: TRBV24-1
clone size: many
D gene: -
CDR3 length: 13
CDR3 DNA: TGTGCCACCAGTGATTTAGTTACCGGGGAGCTGTTTTTT
CDR3 protein: CATSDLVTGELFF

J gene: TRBJ1-2
V gene: TRBV11-2
clone size: many
D gene: -
CDR3 length: 14
CDR3 DNA: TGTGCCAGCAGCTTAGCTATGGGTTTTGATGGCTACACCTTC
CDR3 protein: CASSLAMGFDGYTF

J gene: TRBJ1-1
V gene: TRBV6-2/TRBV6-3
clone size: many
D gene: -
CDR3 length: 14
CDR3 DNA: TGTGCCAGCAGTTACGGCAGGGTGGTTACTGAAGCTTTCTTT
CDR3 protein: CASSYGRVVTEAFF

J gene: TRBJ2-5
V gene: TRBV4-1
clone size: many
D gene: -
CDR3 length: 16
CDR3 DNA: TGCGCCAGCAGCTCCCAGGCTATGGGGATCCAAGAGACCCAGTACTTC
CDR3 protein: CASSSQAMGIQETQYF

J gene: TRBJ1-2
V gene: TRBV30
clone size: many
D gene: -
CDR3 length: 12
CDR3 DNA: TGTGCCTGGAGTTGGGGGCAAGGTGGCTACACCTTC
CDR3 protein: CAWSWGQGGYTF

J gene: TRBJ2-7
V gene: TRBV29-1
clone size: -
D gene: TRBD2
CDR3 length: 14
CDR3 DNA: TGCAGCGTTACCGGGACTAGCGGGTGGGGGGAGCAGTACTTC
CDR3 protein: CSVTGTSGWGEQYF

J gene: TRBJ1-2
V gene: TRBV7-9
clone size: many
D gene: -
CDR3 length: 14
CDR3 DNA: TGTGCCAGCAGCTTATCCTCGCCCCCAGATGGCTACACCTTC
CDR3 protein: CASSLSSPPDGYTF

J gene: TRBJ1-1
V gene: TRBV25-1
clone size: many
D gene: -
CDR3 length: 16
CDR3 DNA: TGTGCCAGCGTTCCTTCAACAGGGTACAGCTACACTGAAGCTTTCTTT
CDR3 protein: CASVPSTGYSYTEAFF

J gene: TRBJ2-7
V gene: TRBV13
clone size: many
D gene: TRBD2
CDR3 length: 16
CDR3 DNA: TGTGCCAGCAGCCAAGATCCCCTGGGGGGGGCCTACGAGCAGTACTTC
CDR3 protein: CASSQDPLGGAYEQYF

J gene: TRBJ2-2
V gene: TRBV2
clone size: many
D gene: -
CDR3 length: 15
CDR3 DNA: TGTGCCAGCAGTGTAATGGGTACTAGCACCGGGGAGCTGTTTTTT
CDR3 protein: CASSVMGTSTGELFF

J gene: TRBJ2-2
V gene: TRBV6-2/TRBV6-3
clone size: many
D gene: -
CDR3 length: 16
CDR3 DNA: TGTGCCAGCAGTTACCTCGGCAGGCGGAACACCGGGGAGCTGTTTTTT
CDR3 protein: CASSYLGRRNTGELFF

J gene: TRBJ2-7
V gene: TRBV19
clone size: many
D gene: -
CDR3 length: 13
CDR3 DNA: TGTGCCAGTAGTATGAGCAGCCTTTTGGAGCAGTACTTC
CDR3 protein: CASSMSSLLEQYF

J gene: TRBJ1-1
V gene: TRBV20-1
clone size: many
D gene: -
CDR3 length: 15
CDR3 DNA: TGCAGTGCTAGAGGATTAATAGGTATGAACACTGAAGCTTTCTTC
CDR3 protein: CSARGLIGMNTEAFF

J gene: TRBJ2-5
V gene: TRBV2
clone size: many
D gene: TRBD2
CDR3 length: 11
CDR3 DNA: TGTGCCAGCCTAGCGGAAGAGACCCAGTACTTC
CDR3 protein: CASLAEETQYF

J gene: TRBJ2-7
V gene: TRBV3-1
clone size: many
D gene: TRBD1
CDR3 length: 15
CDR3 DNA: TGTGCCAGCAGCCCATCGGACAGGGGGTCCTACGAGCAGTACTTC
CDR3 protein: CASSPSDRGSYEQYF

J gene: TRBJ1-5
V gene: TRBV30
clone size: many
D gene: -
CDR3 length: 14
CDR3 DNA: TGTGCCTGGAGTGCCGGACAGTCAAATCAGCCCCAGCATTTT
CDR3 protein: CAWSAGQSNQPQHF

J gene: TRBJ1-1
V gene: TRBV27
clone size: many
D gene: -
CDR3 length: 15
CDR3 DNA: TGTGCCAGCAGTAGGACACAGACTTTAAACACTGAAGCTTTCTTT
CDR3 protein: CASSRTQTLNTEAFF

J gene: TRBJ2-5
V gene: TRBV6-2/TRBV6-3
clone size: many
D gene: TRBD1
CDR3 length: 15
CDR3 DNA: TGTGCCAGCAGTTCGAGACAGGGGTGGAAAGAGACCCAGTACTTC
CDR3 protein: CASSSRQGWKETQYF

J gene: TRBJ1-1
V gene: TRBV5-1
clone size: few
D gene: -
CDR3 length: 14
CDR3 DNA: TGCGCCAGCAGCCAAGACAGGACGAACACTGAAGCTTTCTTT
CDR3 protein: CASSQDRTNTEAFF

J gene: TRBJ2-7
V gene: TRBV12-3/TRBV12-4
clone size: many
D gene: -
CDR3 length: 15
CDR3 DNA: TGTGCCAGCAGCTATACGGACACATCCACCGAGGGGGAGTACTTC
CDR3 protein: CASSYTDTSTEGEYF

J gene: TRBJ1-2
V gene: TRBV18
clone size: few
D gene: -
CDR3 length: 17
CDR3 DNA: TGTGCCAGCTCACCGGGACACACACCCAGAGCTAACTATGGCTACACCTTC
CDR3 protein: CASSPGHTPRANYGYTF

J gene: TRBJ1-1
V gene: TRBV15
clone size: many
D gene: -
CDR3 length: 15
CDR3 DNA: TGTGCCACCAGCAGAACCCTGGAAAGGGGGACTGAAGCTTTCTTT
CDR3 protein: CATSRTLERGTEAFF